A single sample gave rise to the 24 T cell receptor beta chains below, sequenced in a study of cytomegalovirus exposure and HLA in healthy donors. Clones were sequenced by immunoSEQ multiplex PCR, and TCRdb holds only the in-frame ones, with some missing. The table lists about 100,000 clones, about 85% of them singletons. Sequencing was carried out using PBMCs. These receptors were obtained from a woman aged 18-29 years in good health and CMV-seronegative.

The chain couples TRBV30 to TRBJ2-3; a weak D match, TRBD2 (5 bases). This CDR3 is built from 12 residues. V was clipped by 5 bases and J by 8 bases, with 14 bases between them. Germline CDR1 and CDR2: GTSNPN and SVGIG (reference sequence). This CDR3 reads CAWYLGSGTQYF. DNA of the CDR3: TGTGCCTGGTATCTGGGGAGCGGTACGCAGTATTTT.

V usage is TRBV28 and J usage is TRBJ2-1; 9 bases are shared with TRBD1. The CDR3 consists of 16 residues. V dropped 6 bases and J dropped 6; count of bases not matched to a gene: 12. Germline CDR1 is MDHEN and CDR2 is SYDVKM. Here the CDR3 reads CASRATGTGRINEQFF. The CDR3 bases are TGTGCCAGCAGGGCAACCGGGACAGGGCGTATCAATGAGCAGTTCTTC.

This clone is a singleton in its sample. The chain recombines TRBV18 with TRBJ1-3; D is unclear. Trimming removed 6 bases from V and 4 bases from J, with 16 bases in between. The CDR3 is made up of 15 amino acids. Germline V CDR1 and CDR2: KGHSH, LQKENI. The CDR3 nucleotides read TGTGCCAGCTCTACTGGATGGGGAGCCGGAAACACCATATATTTT. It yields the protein CASSTGWGAGNTIYF.

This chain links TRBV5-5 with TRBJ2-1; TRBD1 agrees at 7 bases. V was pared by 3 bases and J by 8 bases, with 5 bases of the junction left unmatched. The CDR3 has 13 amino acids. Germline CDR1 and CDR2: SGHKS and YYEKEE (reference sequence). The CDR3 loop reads CASSSDRVHEQFF. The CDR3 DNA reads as TGTGCCAGCAGCTCCGACAGGGTCCATGAGCAGTTCTTC. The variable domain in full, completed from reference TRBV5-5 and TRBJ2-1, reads DAGVTQSPTHLIKTRGQQVTLRCSPISGHKSVSWYQQVLGQGPQFIFQYYEKEERGRGNFPDRFSARQFPNYSSELNVNALLLGDSALYLCASSSDRVHEQFFGPGTRLTVL.

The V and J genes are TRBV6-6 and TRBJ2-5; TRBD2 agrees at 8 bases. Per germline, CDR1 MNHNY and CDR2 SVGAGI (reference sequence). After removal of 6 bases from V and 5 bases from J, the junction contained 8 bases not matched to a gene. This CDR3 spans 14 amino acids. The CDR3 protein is CASSKRGGRETQYF. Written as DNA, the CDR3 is TGTGCCAGCAGCAAACGGGGGGGGAGGGAGACCCAGTACTTC.

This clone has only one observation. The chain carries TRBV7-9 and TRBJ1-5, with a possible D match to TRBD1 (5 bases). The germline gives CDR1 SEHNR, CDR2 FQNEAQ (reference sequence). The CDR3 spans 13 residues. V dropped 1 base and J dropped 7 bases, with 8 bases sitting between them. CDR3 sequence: CASSLVGGQPQHF. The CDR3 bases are TGTGCCAGCAGCTTAGTTGGGGGGCAGCCCCAGCATTTT. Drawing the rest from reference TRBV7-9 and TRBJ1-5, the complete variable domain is DTGVSQNPRHKITKRGQNVTFRCDPISEHNRLYWYRQTLGQGPEFLTYFQNEAQLEKSRLLSDRFSAERPKGSFSTLEIQRTEQGDSAMYLCASSLVGGQPQHFGDGTRLSIL.

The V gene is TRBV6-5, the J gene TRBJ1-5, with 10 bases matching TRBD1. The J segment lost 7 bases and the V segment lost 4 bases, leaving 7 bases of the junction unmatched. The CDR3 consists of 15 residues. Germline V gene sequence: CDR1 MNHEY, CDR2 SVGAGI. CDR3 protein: CASSLGQGYRQPQHF. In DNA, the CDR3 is TGTGCCAGCAGTTTGGGACAGGGGTATCGCCAGCCCCAGCATTTT.

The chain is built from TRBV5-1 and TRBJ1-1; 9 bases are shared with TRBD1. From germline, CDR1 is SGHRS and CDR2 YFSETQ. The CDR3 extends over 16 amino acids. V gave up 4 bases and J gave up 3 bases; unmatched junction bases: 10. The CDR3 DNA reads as TGCGCCAGCAGCAATATGGACAGGGGATGGGACACTGAAGCTTTCTTT. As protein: CASSNMDRGWDTEAFF.

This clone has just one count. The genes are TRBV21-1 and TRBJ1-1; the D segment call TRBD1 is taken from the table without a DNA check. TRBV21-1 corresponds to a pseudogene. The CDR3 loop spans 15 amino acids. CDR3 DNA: TGTGCCAGCAGCTTTCGGACAGAGAAGAACACTGAAGCTTTCTTT. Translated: CASSFRTEKNTEAFF.

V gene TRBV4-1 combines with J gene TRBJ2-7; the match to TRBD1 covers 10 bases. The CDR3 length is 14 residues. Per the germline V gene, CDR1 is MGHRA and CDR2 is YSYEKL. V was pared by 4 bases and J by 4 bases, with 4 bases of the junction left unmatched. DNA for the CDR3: TGCGCCAGCAGCCTCGGGACAGGGGAATACGAGCAGTACTTC. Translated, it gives CASSLGTGEYEQYF.

The CDR3: CASSQNPDFSGANVLTF. Written as DNA, the CDR3 is TGTGCCAGCAGCCAAAACCCCGACTTCTCTGGGGCCAACGTCCTGACTTTC. The chain employs TRBV11-2 and TRBJ2-6; D unclear. Trimming pared 5 bases from V and 0 bases from J, leaving 14 bases between. This CDR3 comprises 17 residues. CDR1 is SGHAT, CDR2 FQNNGV, per germline.

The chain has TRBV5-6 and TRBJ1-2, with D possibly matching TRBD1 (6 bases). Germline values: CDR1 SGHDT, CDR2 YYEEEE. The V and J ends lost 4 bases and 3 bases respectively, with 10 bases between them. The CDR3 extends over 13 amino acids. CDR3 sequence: CASSITGYYGYTF. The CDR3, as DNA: TGTGCCAGCAGCATAACAGGGTACTATGGCTACACCTTC.

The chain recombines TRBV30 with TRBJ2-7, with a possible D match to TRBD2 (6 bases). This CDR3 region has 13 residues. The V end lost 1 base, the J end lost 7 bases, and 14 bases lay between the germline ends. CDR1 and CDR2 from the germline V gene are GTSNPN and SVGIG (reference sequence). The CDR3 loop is CAWSDSLAGEQYF. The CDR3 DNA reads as TGTGCCTGGAGTGACAGTCTGGCGGGAGAGCAGTACTTC.

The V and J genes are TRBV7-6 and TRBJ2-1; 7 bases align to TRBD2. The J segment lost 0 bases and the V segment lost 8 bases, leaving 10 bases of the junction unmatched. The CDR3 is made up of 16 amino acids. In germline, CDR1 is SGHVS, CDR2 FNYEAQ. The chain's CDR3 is CASGTSALSSYNEQFF. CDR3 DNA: TGTGCCAGCGGAACTAGCGCTCTCAGCTCCTACAATGAGCAGTTCTTC.

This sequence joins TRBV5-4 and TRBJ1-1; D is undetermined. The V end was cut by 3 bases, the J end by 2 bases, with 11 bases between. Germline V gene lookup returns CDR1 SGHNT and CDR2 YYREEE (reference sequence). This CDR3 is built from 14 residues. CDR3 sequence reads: CASSYMYSNTEAFF. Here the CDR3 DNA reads TGTGCCAGCAGCTATATGTACAGCAACACTGAAGCTTTCTTT.

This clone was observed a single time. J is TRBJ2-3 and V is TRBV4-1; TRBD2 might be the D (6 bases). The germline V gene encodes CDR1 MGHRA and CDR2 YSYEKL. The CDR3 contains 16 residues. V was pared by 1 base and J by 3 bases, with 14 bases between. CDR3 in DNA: TGCGCCAGCAGCCAAGTTTCCGGGGGTAGGACAGATACGCAGTATTTT. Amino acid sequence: CASSQVSGGRTDTQYF.

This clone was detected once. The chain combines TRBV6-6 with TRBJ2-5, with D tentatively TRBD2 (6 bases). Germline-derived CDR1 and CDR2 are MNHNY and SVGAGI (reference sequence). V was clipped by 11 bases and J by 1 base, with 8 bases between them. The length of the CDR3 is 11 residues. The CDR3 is CAAGSQETQYF. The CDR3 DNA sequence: TGTGCCGCGGGGAGCCAAGAGACCCAGTACTTC.

The CDR3 sequence is CASSPGEYSPLHF. The CDR3 coding sequence is TGCGCCAGCAGCCCCGGGGAGTATTCACCCCTCCACTTT. The genes are TRBV4-1 and TRBJ1-6; no reliable D call. V shed 4 bases and J shed 8 bases, with 9 bases lying between them. The CDR3 has 13 residues. Germline values: CDR1 MGHRA, CDR2 YSYEKL.

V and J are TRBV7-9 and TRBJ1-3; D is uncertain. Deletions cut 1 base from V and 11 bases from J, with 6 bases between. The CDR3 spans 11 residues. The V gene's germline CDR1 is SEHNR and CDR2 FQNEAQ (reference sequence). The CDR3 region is CASSLDVAIYF. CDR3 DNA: TGTGCCAGCAGCTTAGATGTCGCCATATATTTT.

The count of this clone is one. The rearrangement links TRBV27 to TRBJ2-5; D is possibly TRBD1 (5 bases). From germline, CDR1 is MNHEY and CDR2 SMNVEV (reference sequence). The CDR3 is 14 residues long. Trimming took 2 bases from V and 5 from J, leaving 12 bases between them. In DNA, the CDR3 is TGTGCCAGCAGTTTAGCAGGGAAGGGGGAGACCCAGTACTTC. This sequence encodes CASSLAGKGETQYF.

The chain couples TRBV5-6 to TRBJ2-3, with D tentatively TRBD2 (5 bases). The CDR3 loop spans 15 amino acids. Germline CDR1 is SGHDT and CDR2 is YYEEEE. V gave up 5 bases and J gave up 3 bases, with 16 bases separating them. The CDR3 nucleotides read TGTGCCAGCAGAACCACAGTACGGGGAACAGATACGCAGTATTTT. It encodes CASRTTVRGTDTQYF.

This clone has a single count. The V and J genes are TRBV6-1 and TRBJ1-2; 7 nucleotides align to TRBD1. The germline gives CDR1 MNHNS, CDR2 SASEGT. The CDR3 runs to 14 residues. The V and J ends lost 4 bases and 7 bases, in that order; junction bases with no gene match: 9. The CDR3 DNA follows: TGTGCCAGCAGTGGGTTAGGGGGCGCTGGTGGCTACACCTTC. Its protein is CASSGLGGAGGYTF.

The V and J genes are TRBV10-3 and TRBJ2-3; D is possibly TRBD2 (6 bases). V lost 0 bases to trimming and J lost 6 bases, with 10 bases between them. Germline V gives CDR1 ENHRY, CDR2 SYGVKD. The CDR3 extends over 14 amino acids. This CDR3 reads CAISESGGDDTQYF. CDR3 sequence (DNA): TGTGCCATCAGTGAGTCCGGAGGGGACGATACGCAGTATTTT.

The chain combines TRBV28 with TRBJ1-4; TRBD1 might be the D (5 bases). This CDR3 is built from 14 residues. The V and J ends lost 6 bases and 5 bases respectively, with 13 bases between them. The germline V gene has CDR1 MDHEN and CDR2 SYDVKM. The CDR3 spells CASRPWGENEKLFF. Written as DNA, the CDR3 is TGTGCCAGCAGGCCCTGGGGGGAGAATGAAAAACTGTTTTTT.